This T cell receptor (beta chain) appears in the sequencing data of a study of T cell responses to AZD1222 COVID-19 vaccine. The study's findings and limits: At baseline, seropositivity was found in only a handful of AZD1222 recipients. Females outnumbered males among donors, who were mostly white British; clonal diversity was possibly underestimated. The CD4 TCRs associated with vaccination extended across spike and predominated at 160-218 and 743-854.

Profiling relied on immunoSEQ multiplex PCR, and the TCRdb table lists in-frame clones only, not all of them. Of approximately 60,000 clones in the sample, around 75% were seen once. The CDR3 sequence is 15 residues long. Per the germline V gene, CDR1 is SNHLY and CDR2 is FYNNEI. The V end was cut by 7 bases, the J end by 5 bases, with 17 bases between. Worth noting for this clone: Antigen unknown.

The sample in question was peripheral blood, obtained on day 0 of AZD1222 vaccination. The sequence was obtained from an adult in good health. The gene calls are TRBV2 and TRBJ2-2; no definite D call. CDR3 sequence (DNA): TGTGCCAGCAAGGCCGACCCGGACGGAACCGGGGAGCTGTTTTTT. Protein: CASKADPDGTGELFF.